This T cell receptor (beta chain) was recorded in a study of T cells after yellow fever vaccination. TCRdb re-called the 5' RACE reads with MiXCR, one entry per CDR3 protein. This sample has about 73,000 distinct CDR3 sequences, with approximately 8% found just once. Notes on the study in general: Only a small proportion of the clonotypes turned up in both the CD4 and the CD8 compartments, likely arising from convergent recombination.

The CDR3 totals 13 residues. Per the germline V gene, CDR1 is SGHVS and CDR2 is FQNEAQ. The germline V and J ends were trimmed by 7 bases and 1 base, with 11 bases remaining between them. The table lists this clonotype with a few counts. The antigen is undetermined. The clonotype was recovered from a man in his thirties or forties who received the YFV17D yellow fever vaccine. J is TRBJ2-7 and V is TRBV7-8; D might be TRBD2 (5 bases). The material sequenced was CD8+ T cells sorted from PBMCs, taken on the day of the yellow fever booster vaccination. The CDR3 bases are TGTGCCAGCACCCGCCCGGGGTCCTACGAGCAGTACTTC. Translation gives CASTRPGSYEQYF.